A selection of T cell receptor beta chains follows, all from one sample in a study of T cell repertoires in cytomegalovirus infection. TCRdb re-called the reads with MiXCR, one entry per CDR3 protein. Of approximately 490,000 distinct CDR3 sequences listed, about 11% are singletons. Sequenced material: PBMCs. Receptors were obtained from a human donor in good health (CMV status not recorded). Some clones in this sample may be carry-over from other donors' samples. Both conserved end residues are part of each CDR3. Fields, in order: D gene, clone size, V gene, J gene, CDR3 protein, CDR3 DNA. A D gene is named only where the DNA matches it firmly. Clone size, where shown, is once, few, many, or a class for clones that have expanded.

.	many	TRBV27	TRBJ1-1	CASSLSPTGVNTEAFF	TGTGCCAGCAGTTTATCCCCGACAGGAGTGAACACTGAAGCTTTCTTT
TRBD1	many	TRBV10-3	TRBJ2-3	CAITLTGGFQYF	TGTGCCATCACCCTGACAGGGGGGTTCCAGTATTTT
TRBD1	many	TRBV3-1	TRBJ2-2	CASSQAGTETTELFF	TGTGCCAGCAGCCAAGCCGGGACAGAAACGACCGAGCTGTTTTTT
.	many	TRBV9	TRBJ2-1	CASSVWATSYNEQFF	TGTGCCAGCAGCGTATGGGCTACCTCCTACAATGAGCAGTTCTTC
.	.	TRBV29-1	TRBJ2-1	CSVEDLSHEQFF	TGCAGCGTTGAAGATCTAAGTCACGAGCAGTTCTTC
.	many	TRBV3-1	TRBJ2-2	CASSQDVGRTENTGELFF	TGTGCCAGCAGCCAAGATGTGGGACGGACAGAGAACACCGGGGAGCTGTTTTTT
.	few	TRBV12-3/TRBV12-4	TRBJ2-1	CASSPWSGRRTIGRDNEQFF	TGTGCCAGCAGCCCTTGGTCGGGAAGGAGGACAATCGGAAGGGACAATGAGCAGTTCTTC
.	few	TRBV19	TRBJ2-1	CASSMGGNEQFF	TGTGCCAGTAGTATGGGGGGCAATGAGCAGTTCTTC
.	many	TRBV7-2	TRBJ1-1	CASSLFGGGTEAFF	TGTGCCAGCAGCTTATTTGGGGGCGGCACTGAAGCTTTCTTT
.	few	TRBV7-9	TRBJ2-6	CASSPHQGGLQGSGANVLTF	TGTGCCAGCAGCCCCCACCAGGGCGGGCTCCAGGGCTCTGGGGCCAACGTCCTGACTTTC
.	.	TRBV9	TRBJ1-1	CASSRDPLNTEAFF	TGTGCCAGCAGTCGTGATCCGCTGAACACTGAAGCTTTCTTT
TRBD1	many	TRBV7-8	TRBJ1-2	CASSLGTGDYGYTF	TGTGCCAGCAGCTTAGGGACAGGGGACTATGGCTACACCTTC
TRBD1	.	TRBV7-3	TRBJ2-5	CASSLLGQLSQETQYF	TGTGCCAGCAGCTTATTGGGACAGCTAAGTCAAGAGACCCAGTACTTC
.	few	TRBV4-2	TRBJ2-1	CASSQVPDSSYNEQFF	TGTGCCAGCAGCCAAGTCCCCGACAGCTCCTACAATGAGCAGTTCTTC
TRBD1	few	TRBV7-9	TRBJ1-1	CASSSTIGTGGRGTEAFF	TGTGCCAGCAGCTCAACAATAGGGACAGGGGGCAGGGGCACTGAAGCTTTCTTT
.	few	TRBV5-1	TRBJ2-3	CASSLEAGPFSADTQYF	TGCGCCAGCAGCTTGGAGGCGGGCCCCTTTAGCGCAGATACGCAGTATTTT
TRBD2	many	TRBV5-1	TRBJ2-7	CASSLLAGNEQYF	TGCGCCAGCAGCTTACTAGCGGGAAACGAGCAGTACTTC
TRBD1	many	TRBV5-1	TRBJ2-3	CASRVQGAVTDTQYF	TGCGCCAGCAGGGTACAGGGGGCTGTCACAGATACGCAGTATTTT
.	many	TRBV6-2/TRBV6-3	TRBJ2-5	CASRRPDGGKQETQYF	TGTGCCTCTCGCCGGCCAGACGGGGGAAAACAAGAGACCCAGTACTTC
.	many	TRBV6-1	TRBJ2-7	CASSPHRETYEQYF	TGTGCCAGCAGCCCCCACAGAGAGACCTACGAGCAGTACTTC
.	many	TRBV7-8	TRBJ2-3	CAATAGLGTQYF	TGTGCCGCCACGGCGGGCCTGGGTACGCAGTATTTT
.	many	TRBV7-8	TRBJ2-7	CASSLAVPGRNYEQYF	TGTGCCAGCAGCTTAGCGGTCCCCGGCAGGAACTACGAGCAGTACTTC
.	many	TRBV28	TRBJ2-1	CASSLSASDPYNEQFF	TGTGCCAGCAGTTTAAGCGCTAGCGACCCCTACAATGAGCAGTTCTTC
.	many	TRBV28	TRBJ2-3	CASSFGISASTDTQYF	TGTGCCAGCAGTTTTGGCATAAGCGCTAGCACAGATACGCAGTATTTT
TRBD2	few	TRBV20-1	TRBJ2-2	CSARPWTSGYTGELFF	TGCAGTGCTAGACCATGGACTAGCGGATACACCGGGGAGCTGTTTTTT
TRBD2	many	TRBV7-9	TRBJ2-1	CASSPGLAGNYNEQFF	TGTGCCAGCAGCCCGGGACTAGCGGGCAATTACAATGAGCAGTTCTTC
.	many	TRBV19	TRBJ1-1	CASSPWQGELGDTEAFF	TGTGCCAGTAGCCCGTGGCAGGGCGAACTTGGAGACACTGAAGCTTTCTTT
.	many	TRBV5-1	TRBJ2-4	CASSLGIAKNIQYF	TGCGCCAGCAGCTTGGGGATAGCCAAAAACATTCAGTACTTC
TRBD2	many	TRBV7-2	TRBJ2-7	CASSFFRGESYEQYF	TGTGCCAGCAGCTTTTTCCGGGGGGAATCCTACGAGCAGTACTTC
TRBD2	many	TRBV29-1	TRBJ2-1	CSVSRESKYNEQFF	TGCAGCGTTTCGCGGGAGTCGAAGTACAATGAGCAGTTCTTC
TRBD2	many	TRBV12-3/TRBV12-4	TRBJ2-4	CASRALAGGKNIQYF	TGTGCCAGCAGGGCTCTAGCGGGTGGCAAAAACATTCAGTACTTC
.	.	TRBV29-1	TRBJ2-7	CSVGYETTYEQYF	TGCAGCGTTGGGTACGAAACCACCTACGAGCAGTACTTC
TRBD1	many	TRBV20-1	TRBJ1-5	CSATPGQGGRQPQHF	TGCAGTGCTACACCGGGACAGGGAGGGAGGCAGCCCCAGCATTTT
.	many	TRBV5-1	TRBJ1-2	CASSDGLYGYTF	TGCGCCAGCAGTGACGGACTCTATGGCTACACCTTC
.	.	TRBV5-1	TRBJ2-4	CASSLAEDKNIQYF	TGCGCCAGCAGCTTGGCGGAGGACAAAAACATTCAGTACTTC
.	many	TRBV7-2	TRBJ2-1	CASSLAKQHEQFF	TGTGCCAGCAGCTTAGCGAAACAGCATGAGCAGTTCTTC
.	.	TRBV7-9	TRBJ1-1	CASTGGGSTEAFF	TGTGCCAGCACCGGCGGGGGGAGTACTGAAGCTTTCTTT
TRBD2	few	TRBV19	TRBJ2-3	CASTIGASGSPDTQYF	TGTGCCAGTACCATAGGGGCTAGCGGGAGCCCAGATACGCAGTATTTT
.	few	TRBV5-1	TRBJ1-2	CASSLDSQYGYTF	TGCGCCAGCAGCTTGGACAGTCAGTATGGCTACACCTTC
.	many	TRBV2	TRBJ2-3	CASMAYGVGDTQYF	TGTGCCAGCATGGCGTACGGGGTTGGTGATACGCAGTATTTT
TRBD1	.	TRBV15	TRBJ2-1	CATSNPGTGIYNEQFF	TGTGCCACCAGCAACCCGGGGACAGGGATCTACAATGAGCAGTTCTTC
.	.	TRBV6-8	TRBJ1-4	CASSVGFATNEKLFF	TGTGCCAGCAGTGTCGGATTCGCAACTAATGAAAAACTGTTTTTT
.	many	TRBV20-1	TRBJ2-1	CSASRGSFNEQFF	TGCAGTGCCTCCCGTGGGTCCTTCAATGAGCAGTTCTTC
TRBD1	.	TRBV20-1	TRBJ1-2	CSAKGQFNYGYTF	TGCAGTGCCAAGGGACAGTTTAACTATGGCTACACCTTC
TRBD2	.	TRBV7-2	TRBJ2-7	CASSLAGTSGRGYEQYF	TGTGCCAGCAGCTTAGCGGGGACTAGCGGGAGGGGGTACGAGCAGTACTTC
TRBD1	many	TRBV6-5	TRBJ1-1	CASSYQGASMNTEAFF	TGTGCCAGCAGTTACCAGGGGGCGTCCATGAACACTGAAGCTTTCTTT
TRBD1	.	TRBV5-4	TRBJ2-4	CASSLDRGLGQYF	TGTGCCAGCAGCTTAGACAGGGGGTTGGGACAGTACTTC
.	many	TRBV7-2	TRBJ1-2	CASSREYGYTF	TGTGCCAGCAGCCGAGAGTATGGCTACACCTTC
.	many	TRBV7-3	TRBJ2-2	CASSPRNVLATGELFF	TGTGCCAGCAGCCCCCGCAACGTTTTGGCTACCGGGGAGCTGTTTTTT
.	many	TRBV7-2	TRBJ2-2	CASSPAESAGELFF	TGTGCCAGCAGCCCGGCAGAGTCGGCCGGGGAGCTGTTTTTT
TRBD1	many	TRBV6-1	TRBJ1-2	CASSWDRDGYGYTF	TGTGCCAGCAGTTGGGACAGGGACGGCTATGGCTACACCTTC